This record concerns one T cell receptor beta chain sequence. The germline V gene encodes CDR1 SEHNR and CDR2 FQNEAQ (reference sequence). The CDR3 runs to 15 residues. V was pared by 8 bases and J by 5 bases, with 8 bases of the junction left unmatched. Sequenced by immunoSEQ multiplex PCR; TCRdb stores in-frame clones only, minus some. Here the sample spans roughly 220,000 clones, 80% to 90% being singletons. This sample stems from a study of blood T cell repertoires in COVID-19. Study-level information: Sites across the United States, Italy and Spain contributed samples from acute and convalescent COVID-19. T cells, B-cell-depleted T cells, or PBMCs provided the cDNA or gDNA that served as material.

This receptor was identified in a woman aged 40 to 50 with acute COVID-19. The chain links TRBV7-9 to TRBJ1-6; 8 bases align to TRBD1. Material: PBMCs or T cells enriched from blood (not recorded which). The chain's CDR3 is CASGLGTGHNSPLHF. CDR3 sequence (DNA): TGTGCCAGCGGCCTAGGGACAGGCCATAATTCACCCCTCCACTTT.